The 9 T cell receptor beta chains reported below all come from one sample, sequenced in a study of beta chain features in type 1 diabetes (dated by TCRdb to the late 2010s). The method was the immunoSEQ multiplex PCR assay. The High Capacity cDNA Reverse Transcription Kit was used to reverse transcribe all of the isolated RNA, meaning that expressed TCRB transcripts were what got sequenced. TCRdb retrieved this table from immuneACCESS and kept in-frame rearrangements only. Not all clones are present; in checked studies, unresolved V genes account for under half, and no reason is known for the remainder. This sample comprises under 250,000 clones, 13% to 15% of them detected only once. Around 0.03% of the sample comes from the top ten. The sequenced sample was naive CD4+ T cells from blood. The cell subset or site label corresponds to: true naive CD4+ T cells. Receptors were obtained from a woman aged 40 to 50 in good health.

This clone was seen a few times. Other DNA sequences within the sample encode an identical CDR3. The chain has TRBV5-1 and TRBJ2-5; 8 bases map to TRBD2. The CDR3 spans 14 residues. Looked up from germline, CDR1 is SGHRS and CDR2 is YFSETQ. The ends lost 2 bases at V and 2 bases at J; junction bases unmatched: 2. The CDR3 loop is CASSFGGGQETQYF. The CDR3 DNA sequence: TGCGCCAGCAGCTTCGGGGGGGGGCAAGAGACCCAGTACTTC.

This clone was seen only a few times. This chain uses TRBV29-1 with TRBJ2-7; TRBD1 might be the D (6 bases). V lost 1 base, J lost 9 bases, and 19 bases lay in between. The CDR3 contains 14 residues. Germline CDR1 SQVTM, CDR2 ANQGSEA. The chain's CDR3 is CSVEALFGGGGQYF. CDR3 bases: TGCAGCGTTGAAGCCCTATTTGGGGGCGGAGGGCAGTACTTC.

This chain connects TRBV23-1 to TRBJ2-7; D might be TRBD2 (5 bases). TRBV23-1 belongs to the ORF category, with a function that is uncertain. The germline V and J ends were trimmed by 1 base and 7 bases, with 14 bases remaining between them. The CDR3 is 14 amino acids. The CDR3 is CASSQWARPGEQYF. CDR3 coding DNA: TGCGCCAGCAGTCAATGGGCGCGACCGGGGGAGCAGTACTTC.

The chain joins TRBV18 to TRBJ2-1; weak D call: TRBD2 (7 bases). V lost 2 bases, J lost 6 bases, and 17 bases lay in between. Germline CDR1 reads KGHSH; CDR2 reads LQKENI. The CDR3 has 16 amino acids. CDR3 protein: CASSPVRGGPINEQFF. The DNA for the CDR3 is TGTGCCAGCTCACCAGTTAGGGGGGGCCCCATCAATGAGCAGTTCTTC.

The sample holds a few counts of this clone. The chain links TRBV5-1 to TRBJ2-5; D perhaps matches TRBD2 (5 bases). Per the germline V gene, CDR1 is SGHRS and CDR2 is YFSETQ. The CDR3 contains 14 residues. Trimming left V 4 bases short and J 2 bases short, with 12 bases between. This CDR3 is CASSLGLGQETQYF. The CDR3 DNA follows: TGCGCCAGCAGCCTCGGACTGGGTCAAGAGACCCAGTACTTC.

CDR3 in amino acids: CSIRDRRNSPLHF. The CDR3, as DNA: TGCAGCATCCGGGACAGGCGCAATTCACCCCTCCACTTT. V and J are TRBV29-1 and TRBJ1-6, with 8 nucleotides matching TRBD1. The CDR3 has 13 residues. Unmatched junction bases numbered 7, after V lost 8 bases and J lost 7 bases. The germline V gene has CDR1 SQVTM and CDR2 ANQGSEA.

This clone turned up a few times. This sequence joins TRBV6-1 and TRBJ1-1; 9 bases map to TRBD1. Germline CDR1 is MNHNS and CDR2 is SASEGT. The length of the CDR3 is 14 residues. Germline trimming cut 6 bases from V and 1 base from J; bases unmatched to any gene: 3. The CDR3 region has the DNA TGTGCCAGCAGGAGGACAGGGGCGAACACTGAAGCTTTCTTT. It yields the protein CASRRTGANTEAFF.

The genes are TRBV7-8 and TRBJ2-1, with 11 nucleotides matching TRBD2. V shed 6 bases and J 7 bases; nucleotides not matched to a gene: 14. Germline V CDR1 and CDR2: SGHVS, FQNEAQ. The CDR3 runs 17 residues. The CDR3 coding sequence is TGTGCCAGCAGGTCGACCCCCCCTAGCGGGGGGCCGAATGAGCAGTTCTTC. It is translated as CASRSTPPSGGPNEQFF.

This clone was counted only a few times. This chain connects TRBV6-5 to TRBJ1-1; 7 nucleotides match TRBD1. J was trimmed by 8 bases and V by 4 bases; bases with no gene match: 7. CDR3 length: 13 amino acids. The germline V gene has CDR1 MNHEY and CDR2 SVGAGI. CDR3 nucleotides: TGTGCCAGCAGTTCTGACAGGGATAGAGAAGCTTTCTTT. Translated, it gives CASSSDRDREAFF.